This T cell receptor beta chain was retrieved from a study of blood T cell repertoires in COVID-19. Across the study: Sites across the United States, Italy and Spain contributed samples from acute and convalescent COVID-19.

This table comes from immunoSEQ multiplex PCR, and its TCRdb copy is limited to in-frame clones, with some not included. This sample yields about 250,000 clones, of which around nine tenths are seen a single time; 0.9% to 1% belongs to the top ten. The sample consisted of peripheral blood. The clonotype originates from a woman aged 40 to 50 who had recovered from COVID-19.

CDR3 nucleotide sequence: TGTGCCAGTAGTCACAACCGCTACGAGCAGTACTTC. Its protein is CASSHNRYEQYF. The chain carries TRBV19 and TRBJ2-7; D is undetermined. Trimming took off 5 bases at V and 3 bases at J, with 8 bases between the two ends. The germline V gene has CDR1 LNHDA and CDR2 SQIVND (reference sequence). This CDR3 is built from 12 residues. The full variable domain, its missing parts supplied by reference TRBV19 and TRBJ2-7, is DGGITQSPKYLFRKEGQNVTLSCEQNLNHDAMYWYRQDPGQGLRLIYYSQIVNDFQKGDIAEGYSVSREKKESFPLTVTSAQKNPTAFYLCASSHNRYEQYFGPGTRLTVT.